One TCR beta chain is described in this entry. This sample is part of a study of shared clonotypes between healthy human individuals. Produced via immunoSEQ multiplex PCR; TCRdb's table is partial and in-frame only. The sample contains around 510,000 clones, more than 95% of which appear only once. Trimming at V came to 9 bases and at J to 7 bases, leaving 7 bases not matched to a gene. The germline CDR1 and CDR2 sequences are MDHEN and SYDVKM. The CDR3 loop spans 13 amino acids. CD45RA-negative memory and CD45RA+ naive subsets were split from the CD4+ cells. Input material: naive CD4+ T cells sorted from blood. Subset specified: CD45RA+ positively selected. The rearrangement links TRBV28 to TRBJ2-5; 11 bases are shared with TRBD1. The receptor was isolated from a woman in her 30s in good health. DNA of the CDR3: TGTGCCAGTAGGACAGGGGGCGAAATGACCCAGTACTTC. It yields the protein CASRTGGEMTQYF.